This paragraph covers one T cell receptor beta chain sequence. Its antigen is unidentified. 13 Jbeta primers and 60 Vbeta primers were used for the PCR. Using immunoSEQ multiplex PCR, the repertoire was profiled, and TCRdb retains in-frame clones only, with some absent. The sample holds 150,000 to 200,000 clones, 81% seen once. This sample was taken from a study of cytomegalovirus exposure and HLA in healthy donors. Study outcomes and limitations: For TCR beta chains, V- and J-gene trimming was later linked to a missense DCLRE1C variant. Prediction of most subjects' HLA-A and HLA-B alleles by TCR beta sequences was reportedly accurate. Serostatus for CMV was the only available immune exposure information.

The germline V gene has CDR1 MNHEY and CDR2 SVGAGI. The germline V and J ends were trimmed by 8 bases and 5 bases, with 6 bases remaining between them. The CDR3 contains 10 residues. The chain employs TRBV6-5 and TRBJ2-5; perhaps TRBD2 as D (5 bases). This sequence was found in a man aged 18 to 30 in good health and CMV-seronegative. Input material: PBMCs. CDR3 in amino acids: CASGGETQYF. The CDR3 region has the DNA TGTGCCAGCGGCGGGGAGACCCAGTACTTC.